This TCR beta chain emerged from a study of cytomegalovirus exposure and HLA in healthy donors. The CDR3 spans 15 residues. Per germline, CDR1 SGHNT and CDR2 YENEEA. The V end lost 1 base, the J end lost 5 bases, and 12 bases lay between the germline ends. Study-level points and caveats: The number of N-insertions in an Asian-associated ancestry cluster was reportedly below the approximately 680-donor mean in a later analysis. Owing to their indistinguishability, certain V segments, notably TRBV6-2 and TRBV6-3, were excluded.

As for this clone: What it recognizes is unknown.

Both 60 Vbeta primers and 13 Jbeta primers went into the PCR. The data were produced by immunoSEQ multiplex PCR, yet TCRdb's version contains in-frame clones alone and is incomplete. The sample shows about 140,000 clones, just over 70% of them seen only once. The sequenced sample consisted of PBMCs. V and J are TRBV11-3 and TRBJ2-1; D possibly corresponds to TRBD2 (5 bases). The clonotype comes from a woman in her 30s in good health and CMV-seronegative. Here the CDR3 reads CASSLAGGRDNEQFF. The CDR3 coding sequence is TGTGCCAGCAGCTTAGCCGGTGGGAGAGACAATGAGCAGTTCTTC. The variable domain in full, with the rest retrieved from reference TRBV11-3 and TRBJ2-1, is EAGVVQSPRYKIIEKKQPVAFWCNPISGHNTLYWYLQNLGQGPELLIRYENEEAVDDSQLPKDRFSAERLKGVDSTLKIQPAELGDSAVYLCASSLAGGRDNEQFFGPGTRLTVL.